This record looks at one T cell receptor (beta chain) sequence and its context. Its antigen remains unknown. The CDR3 is 14 residues long. V lost 1 base and J lost 4, with 11 bases in between. Germline CDR1 reads SGHRS; CDR2 reads YFSETQ. Treatment denoted: around 19 received Ad26.COV2.S at low or high dose, single or two shots; 5 received placebo; per-sample allocation not given. Collection of samples fell on day 63 after the first vaccine or placebo injection. The vaccine delivered Wuhan-strain SARS-CoV-2 spike through an Ad26 vector. The source of the sample is a study of Ad26.COV2.S vaccination and SARS-CoV-2 variants. Whole-study context: Ad26.COV2.S shots went into the muscle once or twice, 56 days apart. The study, taken as a whole, reports: It was vaccine recipients, not placebo recipients, who had the higher spike-specific TCR breadth. It was found that vaccine and placebo recipients had similar non-spike TCR breadth.

Libraries were prepared by immunoSEQ multiplex PCR; TCRdb keeps only in-frame clonotypes and omits some of them. This table holds hundreds of thousands of clones, around 89% found once. This receptor was taken from a person aged 18-65 years who received the Ad26.COV2.S COVID-19 vaccine or a placebo. The chain employs TRBV5-1 and TRBJ2-5; perhaps TRBD1 as D (5 bases). The sample here was peripheral blood, taken in a trial of Ad26.COV2.S vaccine versus placebo. CDR3 sequence reads: CASSLTQGRETQYF. CDR3 nucleotides: TGCGCCAGCAGCTTGACGCAGGGTCGAGAGACCCAGTACTTC.